Below, 29 T cell receptor beta chains from the same sample are listed, as sequenced in a study of human T cells and chemical hapten exposure (dated by TCRdb to the early 2020s). The protocol used for the library was RACE. The sequencer listed for this sample is NextSeq 500. The public reads were reprocessed in TCRdb via fastp at Q25 and MiXCR, keeping in-frame beta chains. Each record represents a unique CDR3 protein, reported with the most common genes and DNA among its rows. For this sample there are over 35,000 distinct CDR3 sequences; about 3.7% appear just once. Around 6% of the sample belongs to the ten largest clones. The intended sense of this specimen's time point label: healthy volunteer bleed at 6 weeks. Total RNA was extracted from unfractionated whole blood that had been collected in Tempus Blood RNA tubes. Source material: whole blood. All receptors derive from a human donor in good health. Some clones in this sample may be carry-over from other donors' samples.

This clonotype was seen many times. The rearrangement joins TRBV30 to TRBJ1-2; 8 positions match TRBD1. The trim removed 1 base at V and 7 bases at J, leaving 2 bases unmatched. The CDR3 totals 12 residues. Germline loops: CDR1 GTSNPN, CDR2 SVGIG (reference sequence). DNA for the CDR3: TGTGCCTGGAGTGCTACAGGGGGTGGCTACACCTTC. Residues: CAWSATGGGYTF.

The chain links TRBV19 to TRBJ1-5, with D possibly TRBD1 on 5 matching bases. CDR3 length: 17 amino acids. The V gene lost 3 bases and the J gene lost 2 bases, with 17 bases spanning the gap. From germline, CDR1 is LNHDA and CDR2 SQIVND (reference sequence). The CDR3 spells CASSIGRGGRGNQPQHF. In DNA, the CDR3 is TGTGCCAGTAGTATTGGAAGGGGAGGGCGCGGCAATCAGCCCCAGCATTTT.

This chain uses TRBV28 with TRBJ1-1, with TRBD1 matching 8 bases. The germline CDR1 and CDR2 sequences are MDHEN and SYDVKM. This CDR3 has 16 amino acids. With V trimmed by 4 bases and J by 1 base, 8 bases remained unmatched. DNA for the CDR3: TGTGCCAGCAGTTCCCTTCTGACAGGGGAGAACACTGAAGCTTTCTTT. Amino acids: CASSSLLTGENTEAFF. The entire variable domain, with the rest obtained from reference TRBV28 and TRBJ1-1, is as follows: DVKVTQSSRYLVKRTGEKVFLECVQDMDHENMFWYRQDPGLGLRLIYFSYDVKMKEKGDIPEGYSVSREKKERFSLILESASTNQTSMYLCASSSLLTGENTEAFFGQGTRLTVV.

This clonotype was recorded many times. The chain employs TRBV20-1 and TRBJ2-7; TRBD2 aligns across 9 bases. The CDR3 is 14 residues long. Germline values: CDR1 DFQATT, CDR2 SNEGSKA (reference sequence). J lost 0 bases, V lost 5 bases, and 5 bases had no gene match. As DNA, the CDR3 is TGCAGTGCTGCTAGCGGGATCCCCTCCTACGAGCAGTACTTC. Amino acids: CSAASGIPSYEQYF.

This clonotype was counted only a few times. The V and J genes are TRBV5-1 and TRBJ1-4; a weak D match, TRBD1 (6 bases). The CDR3 sequence is 14 residues long. Germline CDR1 SGHRS, CDR2 YFSETQ. The V and J ends lost 4 bases and 7 bases respectively, with 14 bases between them. The CDR3 loop reads CASSRQEVGEKLFF. The CDR3 DNA reads TGCGCCAGCAGCCGACAGGAAGTTGGTGAAAAACTGTTTTTT.

In this sample, this clonotype turned up many times. The chain joins TRBV4-1 to TRBJ1-6; no clear D gene. Germline V gives CDR1 MGHRA, CDR2 YSYEKL. The V end was cut by 2 bases, the J end by 7 bases, with 12 bases between. The CDR3 totals 15 residues. The CDR3 loop reads CASSQKGTGNSPLHF. CDR3 in DNA: TGCGCCAGCAGCCAAAAGGGCACGGGGAATTCACCCCTCCACTTT.

In its sample, this clonotype was seen many times. J is TRBJ2-7 and V is TRBV10-2; D is unclear. V gave up 6 bases and J gave up 4 bases, with 19 bases separating them. Germline V gene lookup returns CDR1 WSHSY and CDR2 SAAADI. The CDR3 contains 15 residues. The CDR3 region is CASREAGSDRYEQYF. The CDR3 DNA reads TGCGCCAGCAGAGAAGCTGGGTCCGATAGGTACGAGCAGTACTTC.

This clonotype came up many times. The chain is built from TRBV27 and TRBJ2-7; 7 bases match TRBD1. Germline V lookup: CDR1 MNHEY, CDR2 SMNVEV (reference sequence). This CDR3 is built from 11 residues. With V trimmed by 10 bases and J by 2 bases, 2 bases remained unmatched. The CDR3 is CAIGTAYEQYF. The CDR3, as DNA: TGTGCCATCGGGACAGCCTACGAGCAGTACTTC.

This clonotype was observed at least ten times. This chain connects TRBV2 to TRBJ1-4; D not certain. CDR3 size: 16 residues. V dropped 4 bases and J dropped 0 bases, with 12 bases sitting between them. Germline CDR1 is SNHLY and CDR2 is FYNNEI. As DNA, the CDR3 is TGTGCCAGCAGTGCTGACGTTCGCGCAACTAATGAAAAACTGTTTTTT. Its translation is CASSADVRATNEKLFF. Filled out from reference TRBV2 and TRBJ1-4, the complete variable domain reads EPEVTQTPSHQVTQMGQEVILRCVPISNHLYFYWYRQILGQKVEFLVSFYNNEISEKSEIFDDQFSVERPDGSNFTLKIRSTKLEDSAMYFCASSADVRATNEKLFFGSGTQLSVL.

This chain joins TRBV28 and TRBJ1-5; 10 bases are shared with TRBD1. Losses at the gene ends were 5 bases for V and 1 base for J; bases not matched to a gene: 11. Germline V gene lookup returns CDR1 MDHEN and CDR2 SYDVKM. CDR3 length: 18 residues. The CDR3 here is CASSMGTGATSSNQPQHF. The CDR3 DNA reads TGTGCCAGCAGTATGGGGACAGGGGCAACCAGCAGCAATCAGCCCCAGCATTTT.

This clonotype was counted many times. The chain recombines TRBV11-2 with TRBJ2-7; TRBD2 might be the D (5 bases). Germline values: CDR1 SGHAT, CDR2 FQNNGV. V lost 3 bases to trimming and J lost 0 bases, with 9 bases between them. This CDR3 region has 14 residues. The chain's CDR3 is CASSFGDPSYEQYF. The CDR3 DNA follows: TGTGCCAGCAGCTTCGGGGATCCCTCCTACGAGCAGTACTTC.

This clonotype occurred many times. V and J are TRBV28 and TRBJ1-5, with a weak D call TRBD1 (5 bases). Germline CDR1 is MDHEN and CDR2 is SYDVKM. The CDR3 runs to 17 residues. V was clipped by 3 bases and J by 3 bases, with 18 bases between them. The chain's CDR3 is CASSLVSGIFNNQPQHF. The CDR3, as DNA: TGTGCCAGCAGTTTGGTCTCAGGGATCTTTAACAATCAGCCCCAGCATTTT.

This clonotype was detected ten times or more. The chain couples TRBV12-3 or TRBV12-4 to TRBJ2-1; 8 nucleotides agree with TRBD2. V shed 2 bases, J shed 4 bases, and the junction held 1 base outside the gene matches. The CDR3 length is 14 residues. The CDR3 loop reads CASSLSGRYNEQFF. The CDR3 DNA follows: TGTGCCAGCAGTTTAAGCGGGAGATACAATGAGCAGTTCTTC.

This clonotype has only a few counts. The rearrangement joins TRBV29-1 to TRBJ2-7; unclear D gene. In germline, CDR1 is SQVTM, CDR2 ANQGSEA. The germline V and J ends were trimmed by 4 bases and 2 bases, with 9 bases remaining between them. This CDR3 comprises 12 residues. The CDR3: CSVGQTPYEQYF. For the CDR3, the DNA is TGCAGCGTTGGTCAGACGCCCTACGAGCAGTACTTC.

This clonotype was observed many times. This chain links TRBV29-1 with TRBJ1-4; unclear D gene. This CDR3 is 13 amino acids long. Looked up from germline, CDR1 is SQVTM and CDR2 is ANQGSEA. The germline V and J ends were trimmed by 4 bases and 5 bases, with 11 bases remaining between them. The CDR3 nucleotides are TGCAGCGTTGTAGAGGGAGTCAATGAAAAACTGTTTTTT. Amino acid sequence: CSVVEGVNEKLFF.

This clonotype was observed many times. In DNA, the CDR3 is TGTGCCAGCAGCCCCCGGACAGGGTACCGCTCACCCCTCCACTTT. The encoded protein is CASSPRTGYRSPLHF. This chain uses TRBV28 with TRBJ1-6, with 8 bases lining up with TRBD1. CDR1 and CDR2 from the germline V gene are MDHEN and SYDVKM. The length of the CDR3 is 15 residues. With V trimmed by 6 bases and J by 10 bases, 11 bases remained unmatched.

Ten or more counts support this clonotype. The CDR3 DNA reads as TGTGCCAGCAGCTTCGGGTCGCAAGAGACCCAGTACTTC. Its translation is CASSFGSQETQYF. The chain links TRBV7-3 to TRBJ2-5, with D unresolved. The CDR3 runs 13 residues. Germline values: CDR1 SGHTA, CDR2 FQGTGA. Trimming took off 3 bases at V and 2 bases at J, with 7 bases between the two ends.

This clonotype occurred many times. The CDR3 loop is CSALTSGSPYEQFF. CDR3 bases: TGCAGTGCTCTGACTAGCGGGAGCCCCTATGAGCAGTTCTTC. The chain recombines TRBV20-1 with TRBJ2-1, with 12 bases that match TRBD2. Per germline, CDR1 DFQATT and CDR2 SNEGSKA (reference sequence). Germline trimming cut 5 bases from V and 8 bases from J; bases unmatched to any gene: 7. The CDR3 is made up of 14 amino acids.

The sample holds many counts of this clonotype. The chain uses TRBV29-1 and TRBJ2-3; TRBD2 aligns across 8 bases. The V and J ends lost 2 bases and 8 bases, in that order; junction bases with no gene match: 15. Germline V gives CDR1 SQVTM, CDR2 ANQGSEA. The CDR3 has 16 amino acids. The CDR3 here is CSVEISGGGPGGTQYF. CDR3 sequence (DNA): TGCAGCGTTGAAATCTCCGGGGGGGGCCCTGGAGGTACGCAGTATTTT.

This clonotype was observed a handful of times. The V and J genes are TRBV28 and TRBJ1-6; D is uncertain. This CDR3 region has 15 residues. V lost 3 bases, J lost 9 bases, and 15 bases lay in between. In germline, CDR1 is MDHEN, CDR2 SYDVKM. The CDR3 coding sequence is TGTGCCAGCAGTTTCCGACGGGTGGAGAGTTCACCCCTCCACTTT. Protein product: CASSFRRVESSPLHF.

This clonotype was seen at least ten times. The V gene is TRBV6-5, the J gene TRBJ2-7; no definite D call. The CDR3 totals 15 residues. The germline V and J ends were trimmed by 1 base and 5 bases, with 15 bases remaining between them. Per the germline V gene, CDR1 is MNHEY and CDR2 is SVGAGI. The CDR3 is CASSYWVGPGNEQYF. The CDR3 region has the DNA TGTGCCAGCAGTTACTGGGTAGGCCCTGGAAACGAGCAGTACTTC.

This clonotype has at least ten counts. It is unclear where the CDR3 begins or ends on the DNA, so no DNA is shown, and the CDR3 is as TCRdb lists it. V and J are TRBV5-1 and TRBJ2-1. Inclusive of both ends, the CDR3 amounts to 15 amino acids. Germline CDR1 is SGHRS and CDR2 is YFSETQ. The CDR3: CASSSSTSSYNEQFF.

This clonotype was seen repeatedly, ten times or more. J is TRBJ2-2 and V is TRBV27, with a weak D call TRBD1 (6 bases). The CDR3 has 12 amino acids. Trimming pared 6 bases from V and 8 bases from J, leaving 10 bases between. CDR1 and CDR2 from the germline V gene are MNHEY and SMNVEV (reference sequence). In DNA form, the CDR3 reads TGTGCCAGCAGCTTCAGGGGTGGGGAGCTGTTTTTT. Translation gives CASSFRGGELFF.

This clonotype showed up many times. This chain connects TRBV9 to TRBJ2-7; D may correspond to TRBD1 or TRBD2 (5 bases each). The CDR3 has 14 residues. Germline-derived CDR1 and CDR2 are SGDLS and YYNGEE. V lost 2 bases to trimming and J lost 3 bases, with 12 bases between them. The CDR3 DNA reads as TGTGCCAGCAGCGTGCACGGGGCCGACTACGAGCAGTACTTC. Translating it yields CASSVHGADYEQYF. Looking up the rest from reference TRBV9 and TRBJ2-7 gives the full variable domain: DSGVTQTPKHLITATGQRVTLRCSPRSGDLSVYWYQQSLDQGLQFLIQYYNGEERAKGNILERFSAQQFPDLHSELNLSSLELGDSALYFCASSVHGADYEQYFGPGTRLTVT.

This clonotype was seen at least ten times. V gene TRBV6-5 combines with J gene TRBJ2-3; maybe TRBD2 (5 bases). Trimming cost V 0 bases and J 4 bases, with 5 bases left between them. Per germline, CDR1 MNHEY and CDR2 SVGAGI. This CDR3 comprises 13 residues. CDR3: CASSYSRADTQYF. DNA for the CDR3: TGTGCCAGCAGTTACTCGAGGGCAGATACGCAGTATTTT.

This clonotype came up a few times. The V call is TRBV23-1, the J call TRBJ2-7, with D perhaps TRBD2 (7 bases). TRBV23-1 is recorded as an ORF, its role being uncertain. This CDR3 region has 15 residues. V lost 0 bases and J 4 bases, leaving 13 bases between the germline ends. The CDR3 region has the DNA TGCGCCAGCAGTCAATCCCACGGGGGGCCGTACGAGCAGTACTTC. Its translation is CASSQSHGGPYEQYF.

Here the CDR3 DNA reads TGTGCCAGCACCCCCAGGGGGGGTCAGCCCCAGCATTTT. It is translated as CASTPRGGQPQHF. The chain has TRBV6-5 and TRBJ1-5; 7 bases line up with TRBD1. The V and J ends lost 7 bases and 6 bases, in that order; junction bases with no gene match: 6. Germline values: CDR1 MNHEY, CDR2 SVGAGI. This CDR3 is built from 13 residues.

This clonotype was found many times. The chain links TRBV4-1 to TRBJ2-1, with TRBD2 matching 10 bases. Trimming removed 3 bases from V and 9 bases from J; junction bases left unmatched: 8. Germline V gives CDR1 MGHRA, CDR2 YSYEKL. This CDR3 is built from 15 residues. CDR3 nucleotides: TGCGCCAGCAGCCATCTAGCGGGAGTTCGTAGTGAGCAGTTCTTC. Protein product: CASSHLAGVRSEQFF.

This clonotype was seen repeatedly, ten times or more. The chain has TRBV10-1 and TRBJ2-1; 8 nucleotides line up with TRBD1. The V segment lost 3 bases and the J segment 7 bases; nucleotides outside the gene matches: 8. CDR3 length: 15 residues. Germline V gene data show CDR1 as WNHNN and CDR2 as SYGVQD (reference sequence). The CDR3 sequence: CASSDRTGRWNEQFF. As DNA, the CDR3 is TGCGCCAGCAGTGATCGGACAGGGAGATGGAATGAGCAGTTCTTC.